Below, one T cell receptor beta chain is given with its context. Its antigen is unknown. The CDR3 runs 19 residues. The V gene's germline CDR1 is SGHDN and CDR2 FVKESK. The J segment lost 0 bases and the V segment lost 3 bases, leaving 10 bases of the junction unmatched. The record originates from a study of cytomegalovirus exposure and HLA in healthy donors. The donors were members of the approximately 130-subject validation cohort (separate from the approximately 670-subject first cohort). Whole-study findings and limits: Investigators reported 150 to 200 TCR beta chains as tied to cytomegalovirus. For cytomegalovirus status, the classifier reportedly gave diagnoses with high specificity and sensitivity.

Profiled with immunoSEQ multiplex PCR; TCRdb holds only in-frame clones, not every one. The table shows 150,000 or so clones, with approximately 89% occurring only once. Sequencing was done on a sample of PBMCs. This receptor was taken from a woman between 18 and 29 years old in good health and CMV-seropositive. This rearrangement joins TRBV14 to TRBJ2-6; 8 nucleotides agree with TRBD1. The CDR3 here is CASSHPSGGPFSGANVLTF. In DNA, the CDR3 is TGTGCCAGCAGCCACCCGTCAGGGGGCCCCTTCTCTGGGGCCAACGTCCTGACTTTC.